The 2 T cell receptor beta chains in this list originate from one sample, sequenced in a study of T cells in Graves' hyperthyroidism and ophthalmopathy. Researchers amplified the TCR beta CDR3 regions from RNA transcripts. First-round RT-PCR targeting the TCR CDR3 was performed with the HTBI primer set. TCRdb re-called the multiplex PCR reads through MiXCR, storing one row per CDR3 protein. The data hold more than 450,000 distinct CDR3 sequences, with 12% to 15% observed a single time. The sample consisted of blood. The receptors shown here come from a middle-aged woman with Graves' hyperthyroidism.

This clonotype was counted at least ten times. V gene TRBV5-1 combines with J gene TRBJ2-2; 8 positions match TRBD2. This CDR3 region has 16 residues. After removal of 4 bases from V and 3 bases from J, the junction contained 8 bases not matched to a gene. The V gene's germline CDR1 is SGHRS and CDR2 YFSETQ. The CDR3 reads CASSDSGGPDTGELFF. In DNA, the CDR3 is TGCGCCAGCAGCGATTCGGGAGGGCCGGACACCGGGGAGCTGTTTTTT.

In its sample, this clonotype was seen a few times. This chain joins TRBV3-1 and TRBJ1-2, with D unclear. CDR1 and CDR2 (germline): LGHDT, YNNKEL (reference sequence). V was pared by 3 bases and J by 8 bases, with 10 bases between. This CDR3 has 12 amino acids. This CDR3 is CASSQITEGYTF. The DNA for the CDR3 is TGTGCCAGCAGCCAGATTACGGAAGGCTACACCTTC.